Following are 14 T cell receptor beta chains from one sample sequenced in a study of blood T cell repertoires in COVID-19. Only in-frame clones appear in the TCRdb table, and some are missing; sequencing was by immunoSEQ multiplex PCR. This sample yields a few hundred thousand clones, of which roughly 90% are seen a single time; approximately 3.1% belongs to the top ten. Material: PBMCs or T cells enriched from blood (not recorded which). Receptors were obtained from a woman in her 30s who had recovered from COVID-19.

The chain has TRBV10-3 and TRBJ2-1, with TRBD1 matching 7 bases. The V segment lost 6 bases and the J segment 8 bases; nucleotides outside the gene matches: 10. Germline V gene data show CDR1 as ENHRY and CDR2 as SYGVKD. This CDR3 has 14 amino acids. CDR3 protein: CAISDRVSADEQFF. CDR3 DNA sequence: TGTGCCATCAGCGACAGGGTATCTGCCGATGAGCAGTTCTTC.

CDR3 in amino acids: CASSEFTGGIPGNEKLFF. The CDR3 nucleotides read TGTGCCAGCAGTGAATTTACTGGGGGGATCCCCGGTAATGAAAAACTGTTTTTT. This rearrangement joins TRBV6-1 to TRBJ1-4; D perhaps matches TRBD1 (5 bases). Germline CDR1 is MNHNS and CDR2 is SASEGT. V was pared by 2 bases and J by 4 bases, with 20 bases between. The CDR3 runs to 18 residues.

This sequence joins TRBV5-6 and TRBJ1-4, with TRBD1 identical over 7 bases. There are 16 residues in the CDR3. CDR1 SGHDT and CDR2 YYEEEE come from the germline V gene. Trimming cost V 4 bases and J 2 bases; bases outside gene matches: 8. CDR3 in amino acids: CASSRDRVGTNEKLFF. As DNA, the CDR3 is TGTGCCAGCAGCCGCGACAGGGTGGGCACTAATGAAAAACTGTTTTTT. Together with reference TRBV5-6 and TRBJ1-4, the CDR3 gives the full variable domain: DAGVTQSPTHLIKTRGQQVTLRCSPKSGHDTVSWYQQALGQGPQFIFQYYEEEERQRGNFPDRFSGHQFPNYSSELNVNALLLGDSALYLCASSRDRVGTNEKLFFGSGTQLSVL.

This chain links TRBV5-1 with TRBJ2-1; 11 bases match TRBD2. The V gene end was trimmed by 3 bases and the J gene end by 0 bases; junction bases not matched to a gene: 8. CDR3 length: 18 amino acids. Germline CDR1 and CDR2: SGHRS and YFSETQ. CDR3 in amino acids: CASSSPPSGGPSYNEQFF. The CDR3 region has the DNA TGCGCCAGCAGCTCCCCACCTAGCGGGGGGCCCTCCTACAATGAGCAGTTCTTC.

The genes are TRBV29-1 and TRBJ2-1, with a tentative D call TRBD2 (6 bases). There are 13 residues in the CDR3. The V and J ends lost 8 bases and 3 bases respectively, with 14 bases between them. Per germline, CDR1 SQVTM and CDR2 ANQGSEA. CDR3 sequence (DNA): TGCAGCACCGGGCAGGACTACTACAATGAGCAGTTCTTC. Amino acid sequence: CSTGQDYYNEQFF.

The V and J genes are TRBV12-3 or TRBV12-4 and TRBJ2-1; D is unclear. This CDR3 comprises 12 residues. The V end lost 6 bases, the J end lost 7 bases, and 10 bases lay between the germline ends. In nucleotides, the CDR3 is TGTGCCAGCAGACTCCTTTCGAATGAGCAGTTCTTC. As protein: CASRLLSNEQFF.

The chain employs TRBV11-3 and TRBJ2-1; D is possibly TRBD2 (6 bases). The germline gives CDR1 SGHNT, CDR2 YENEEA. V was trimmed by 5 bases and J by 2 bases, leaving 16 bases between them. The CDR3 is made up of 16 amino acids. The CDR3 here is CASSPRGSGPYNEQFF. For the CDR3, the DNA is TGTGCCAGCAGCCCCCGGGGGTCCGGGCCCTACAATGAGCAGTTCTTC.

This clone has a handful of counts. The gene calls are TRBV24-1 and TRBJ2-1, with 12 positions matching TRBD1. The V and J ends lost 3 bases and 13 bases, in that order; junction bases with no gene match: 3. Germline values: CDR1 KGHDR, CDR2 SFDVKD. The length of the CDR3 is 13 residues. The CDR3 DNA follows: TGTGCCACCAGTGATGGGACAGGGGGCGACCAGTTCTTC. This sequence encodes CATSDGTGGDQFF.

The rearrangement links TRBV11-2 to TRBJ1-4; 10 bases align to TRBD1. V was pared by 4 bases and J by 4 bases, with 3 bases of the junction left unmatched. The CDR3 runs to 15 residues. Germline loops: CDR1 SGHAT, CDR2 FQNNGV. CDR3 protein: CASSWGDRGNEKLFF. The CDR3 DNA reads TGTGCCAGCAGCTGGGGGGACAGGGGTAATGAAAAACTGTTTTTT.

This rearrangement joins TRBV6-5 to TRBJ2-1, with 10 nucleotides matching TRBD2. The germline gives CDR1 MNHEY, CDR2 SVGAGI. CDR3 length equals 14 residues. Trimming cost V 7 bases and J 6 bases; bases outside gene matches: 6. CDR3 in DNA: TGTGCCAGCATTTTTTCTAGCGGGGGCAATGAGCAGTTCTTC. This sequence encodes CASIFSSGGNEQFF.

The V gene is TRBV5-5, the J gene TRBJ1-5, with D possibly matching TRBD1 (6 bases). The ends were cut back, 3 bases at V and 3 bases at J, with 13 bases in the middle. Germline CDR1 SGHKS, CDR2 YYEKEE (reference sequence). The CDR3 has 15 amino acids. The chain's CDR3 is CASSWAGTFNQPQHF. The DNA of the CDR3 is TGTGCCAGCAGCTGGGCCGGGACATTCAATCAGCCCCAGCATTTT.

This clone was seen a few times. The chain is built from TRBV19 and TRBJ1-2; the match to TRBD1 covers 7 bases. The CDR3 is 12 amino acids. The germline CDR1 and CDR2 sequences are LNHDA and SQIVND (reference sequence). V lost 4 bases and J lost 7; bases outside the gene matches: 3. As DNA, the CDR3 is TGTGCCAGTAGTAGACAGGGCTTTGGCTACACCTTC. This translates into CASSRQGFGYTF.

In the case of this clone: Its ends do not fully match the called genes, so a read error is possible. The V call is TRBV6-1, the J call TRBJ2-7, with 9 bases fitting TRBD1. Germline V gene lookup returns CDR1 MNHNS and CDR2 SASEGT. This CDR3 is built from 15 residues. CDR3 bases: TGTGCCAGCAGTGATTCCGGGACAGGGTCCTTCGAGCAGTACTTC. Protein product: CASSDSGTGSFEQYF.

This clone was seen ten or more times. Other DNA sequences of this sample code for an identical CDR3. The chain links TRBV11-2 to TRBJ1-2; D remains ambiguous. The germline V and J ends were trimmed by 5 bases and 6 bases, with 16 bases remaining between them. This CDR3 has 14 residues. Germline lookup yields CDR1 SGHAT and CDR2 FQNNGV. The CDR3 spells CASSLRPLRDGYTF. The CDR3 DNA follows: TGTGCCAGCAGCCTCAGGCCCCTGAGAGATGGCTACACCTTC.